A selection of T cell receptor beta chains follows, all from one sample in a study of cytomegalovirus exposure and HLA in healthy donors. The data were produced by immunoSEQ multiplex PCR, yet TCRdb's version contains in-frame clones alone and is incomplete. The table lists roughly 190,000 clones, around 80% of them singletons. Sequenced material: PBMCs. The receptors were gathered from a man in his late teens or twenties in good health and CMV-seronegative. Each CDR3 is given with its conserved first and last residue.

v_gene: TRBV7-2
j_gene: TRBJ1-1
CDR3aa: CASSLTENTEAFF

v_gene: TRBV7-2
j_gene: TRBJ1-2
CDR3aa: CASSSSGGAYGYTF

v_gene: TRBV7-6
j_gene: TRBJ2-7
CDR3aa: CASSQLAGGLGEQYF

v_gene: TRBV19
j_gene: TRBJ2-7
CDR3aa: CASSQGQTYEQYF

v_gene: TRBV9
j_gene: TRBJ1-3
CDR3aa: CASSVVGAGNTIYF

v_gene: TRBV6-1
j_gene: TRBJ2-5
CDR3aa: CASSVRTGVLIKETQYF

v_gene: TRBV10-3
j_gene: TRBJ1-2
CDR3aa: CAMGTEKNGYTF

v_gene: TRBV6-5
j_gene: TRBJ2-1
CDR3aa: CASSYGTGYTYNEQFF

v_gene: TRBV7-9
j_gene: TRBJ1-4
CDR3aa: CASSLFEETGYREKLFF

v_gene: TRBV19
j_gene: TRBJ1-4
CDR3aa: CASSIVGTGTNEKLFF

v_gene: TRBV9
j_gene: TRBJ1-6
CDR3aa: CASSVDWRTHSSPLHF

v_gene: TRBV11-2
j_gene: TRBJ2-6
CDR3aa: CASPPGGSLSGVANVLTF

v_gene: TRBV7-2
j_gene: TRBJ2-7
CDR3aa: CASSSRTGNYEQYF

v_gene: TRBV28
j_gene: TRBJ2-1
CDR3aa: CASSLGLAGQFF

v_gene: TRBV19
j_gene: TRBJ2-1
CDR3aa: CASSIPGQAVLYNEQFF

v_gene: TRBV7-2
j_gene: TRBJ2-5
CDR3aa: CASHRTGAGETQYF

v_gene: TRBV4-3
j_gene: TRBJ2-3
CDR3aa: CASSQPDRVGTDTQYF

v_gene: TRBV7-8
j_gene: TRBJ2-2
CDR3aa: CASSLVVSVAGELFF

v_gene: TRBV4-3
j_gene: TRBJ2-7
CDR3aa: CASSHLIGGGGAYEQYF

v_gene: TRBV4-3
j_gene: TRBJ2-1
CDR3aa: CASSPDRGQVDEQFF

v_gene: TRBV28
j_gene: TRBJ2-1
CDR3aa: CASSTRSNEQFF

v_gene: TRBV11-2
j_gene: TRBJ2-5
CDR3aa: CASSLGSGRPQTQYF

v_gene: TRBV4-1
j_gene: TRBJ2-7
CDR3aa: CASSQGGLAGGPKVNEQYF

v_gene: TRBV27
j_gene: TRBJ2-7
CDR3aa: CASSLGLAGVGEQYF

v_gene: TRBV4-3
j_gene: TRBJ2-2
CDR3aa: CASSPRRTSGELFF

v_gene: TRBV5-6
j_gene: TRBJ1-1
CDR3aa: CASNDRGTPQAFF

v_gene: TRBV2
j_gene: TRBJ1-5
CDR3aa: CASRRTGDNQPQHF

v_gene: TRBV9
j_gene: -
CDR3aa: CASSVAPDREAHEQYF

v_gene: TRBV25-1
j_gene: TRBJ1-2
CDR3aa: CASRDIGRGGYTF

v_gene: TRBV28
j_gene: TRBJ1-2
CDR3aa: CASSPLGGGYPITYGYTF

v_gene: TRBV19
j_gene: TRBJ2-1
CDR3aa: CASQATSGSSYNEQFF

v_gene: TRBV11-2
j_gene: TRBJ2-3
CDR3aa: CASSSTGTATSTDTQYF

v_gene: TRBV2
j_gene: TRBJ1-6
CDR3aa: CASSTTVRGSPLHF

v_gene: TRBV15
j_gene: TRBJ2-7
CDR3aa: CATSRGGTGKNYEQYF

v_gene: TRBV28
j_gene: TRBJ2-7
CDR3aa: CASSRRETSTYEQYF

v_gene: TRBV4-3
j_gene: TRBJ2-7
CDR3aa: CASSHGTDYEQYF